These 9 T cell receptor beta chains were sequenced from one sample in a study of cytomegalovirus exposure and HLA in healthy donors. The study ran its PCR with 60 Vbeta and 13 Jbeta primers. Profiled with immunoSEQ multiplex PCR; TCRdb holds only in-frame clones, not every one. Counted here are about 110,000 clones, 70% to 80% occurring once; the ten biggest clones make up about 2%. The specimen was PBMCs. The receptors come from a man aged 18 to 29 in good health and CMV-seronegative.

The sample holds one count of this clone. The chain carries TRBV9 and TRBJ2-5; 10 bases line up with TRBD2. J lost 2 bases, V lost 0 bases, and 4 bases had no gene match. The germline gives CDR1 SGDLS, CDR2 YYNGEE. The CDR3 has 16 residues. CDR3 sequence: CASSVGGAGGQETQYF. The CDR3 bases are TGTGCCAGCAGCGTAGGAGGAGCGGGGGGGCAAGAGACCCAGTACTTC.

The V and J genes are TRBV5-4 and TRBJ2-3; TRBD2 matches 10 bases. This CDR3 spans 17 amino acids. The ends lost 2 bases at V and 3 bases at J; junction bases unmatched: 9. The germline gives CDR1 SGHNT, CDR2 YYREEE (reference sequence). Here the CDR3 DNA reads TGTGCCAGCAGCTTTGGGGCTAGCGGGGGTGGGACAGATACGCAGTATTTT. This encodes CASSFGASGGGTDTQYF.

The chain combines TRBV27 with TRBJ2-5, with 9 bases matching TRBD2. Germline V gene sequence: CDR1 MNHEY, CDR2 SMNVEV (reference sequence). Trimming took 4 bases from V and 0 from J; bases not matched to a gene: 9. This CDR3 is 17 amino acids long. The CDR3 reads CASSSQRGAPYQETQYF. In nucleotides, the CDR3 is TGTGCCAGCAGTTCCCAGCGGGGGGCCCCCTACCAAGAGACCCAGTACTTC.

A word on this clone: Other DNA variants within this sample encode the same CDR3. This chain links TRBV5-5 with TRBJ2-2; 7 bases map to TRBD1. There are 14 residues in the CDR3. Germline CDR1 reads SGHKS; CDR2 reads YYEKEE (reference sequence). V lost 0 bases and J lost 4; bases outside the gene matches: 0. CDR3 DNA: TGTGCCAGCAGCTTGGCAGGGGGCACCGGGGAGCTGTTTTTT. The encoded protein is CASSLAGGTGELFF.

This sequence joins TRBV7-2 and TRBJ1-2; possibly TRBD1 for D (6 bases). This CDR3 is built from 14 residues. V lost 7 bases and J 8 bases, leaving 20 bases between the germline ends. Germline V gene data show CDR1 as SGHTA and CDR2 as FQGNSA. The CDR3 DNA follows: TGTGCCAGCACCCAGGCGGGGGGCCCGGGAGGCTACACCTTC. It is translated as CASTQAGGPGGYTF.

Comments on this clone: Other DNA sequences of this sample code for an identical CDR3. The J gene is TRBJ2-2, the V gene TRBV2, with 9 bases fitting TRBD1. The CDR3 consists of 15 residues. Germline V gene lookup returns CDR1 SNHLY and CDR2 FYNNEI. The V segment lost 6 bases and the J segment 6 bases; nucleotides outside the gene matches: 8. In DNA form, the CDR3 reads TGTGCCAGCAGCCGGGACAGGGTCGCGTCCGGGGAGCTGTTTTTT. Translation gives CASSRDRVASGELFF.

The J gene is TRBJ2-7, the V gene TRBV4-3; possibly TRBD2 for D (5 bases). The V end was cut by 4 bases, the J end by 4 bases, with 17 bases between. The CDR3 runs to 15 residues. The germline V gene has CDR1 LGHNA and CDR2 YSLEER. Here the CDR3 reads CASSPSFVDSYEQYF. The CDR3 bases are TGCGCCAGCAGCCCCTCGTTCGTGGACTCATACGAGCAGTACTTC.

The chain couples TRBV7-2 to TRBJ2-5; D might be TRBD2 (5 bases). CDR1 SGHTA and CDR2 FQGNSA come from the germline V gene. V dropped 5 bases and J dropped 5 bases, with 18 bases sitting between them. The CDR3 has 15 residues. CDR3 protein: CASSLDGRTEETQYF. CDR3 nucleotides: TGTGCCAGCAGCCTCGATGGGCGGACTGAGGAGACCCAGTACTTC.

This chain uses TRBV7-6 with TRBJ1-1; tentative D call: TRBD1 (5 bases). The V and J ends lost 1 base and 1 base respectively, with 13 bases between them. Germline CDR1 is SGHVS and CDR2 is FNYEAQ. CDR3 length: 16 amino acids. CDR3 sequence: CASSLGVGGGNTEAFF. The DNA for the CDR3 is TGTGCCAGCAGCTTAGGTGTCGGCGGGGGGAACACTGAAGCTTTCTTT.